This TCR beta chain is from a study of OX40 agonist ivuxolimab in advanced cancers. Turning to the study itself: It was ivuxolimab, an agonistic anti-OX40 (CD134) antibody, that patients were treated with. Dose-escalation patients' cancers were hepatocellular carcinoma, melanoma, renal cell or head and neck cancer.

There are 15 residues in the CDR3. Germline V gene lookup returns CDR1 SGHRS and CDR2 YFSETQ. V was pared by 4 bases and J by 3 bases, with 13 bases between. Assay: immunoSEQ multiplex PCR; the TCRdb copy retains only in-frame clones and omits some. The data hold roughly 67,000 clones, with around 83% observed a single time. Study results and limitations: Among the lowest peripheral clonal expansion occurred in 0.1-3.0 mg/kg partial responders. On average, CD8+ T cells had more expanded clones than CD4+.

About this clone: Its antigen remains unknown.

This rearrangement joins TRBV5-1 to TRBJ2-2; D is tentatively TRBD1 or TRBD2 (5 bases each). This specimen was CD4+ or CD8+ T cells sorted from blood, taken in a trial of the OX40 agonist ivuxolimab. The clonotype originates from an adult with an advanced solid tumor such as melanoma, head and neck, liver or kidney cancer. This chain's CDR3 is CASSHTGTHTGELFF. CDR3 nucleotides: TGCGCCAGCAGCCATACCGGGACCCACACCGGGGAGCTGTTTTTT.